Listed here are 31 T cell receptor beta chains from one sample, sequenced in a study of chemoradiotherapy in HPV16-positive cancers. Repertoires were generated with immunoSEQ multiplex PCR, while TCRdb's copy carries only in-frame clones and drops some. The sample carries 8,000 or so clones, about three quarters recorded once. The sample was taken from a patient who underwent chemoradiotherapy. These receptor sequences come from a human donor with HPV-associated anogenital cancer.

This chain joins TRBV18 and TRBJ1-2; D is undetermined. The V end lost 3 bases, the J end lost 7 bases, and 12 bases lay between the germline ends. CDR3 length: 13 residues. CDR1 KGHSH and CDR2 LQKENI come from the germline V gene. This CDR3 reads CASSPEVRFGYTF. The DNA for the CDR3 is TGTGCCAGCTCACCCGAAGTGCGATTTGGCTACACCTTC.

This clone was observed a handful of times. The CDR3 DNA is TGTGCCACCAGCAGGGGGACAGGCTACCCGAGGCCCCTCCACTTT. Its translation: CATSRGTGYPRPLHF. The chain couples TRBV15 to TRBJ1-6, with TRBD1 matching over 8 bases. With 3 bases clipped from V and 13 bases from J, the junction kept 11 bases outside the gene matches. There are 15 residues in the CDR3. Germline V lookup: CDR1 LNHNV, CDR2 YYDKDF (reference sequence).

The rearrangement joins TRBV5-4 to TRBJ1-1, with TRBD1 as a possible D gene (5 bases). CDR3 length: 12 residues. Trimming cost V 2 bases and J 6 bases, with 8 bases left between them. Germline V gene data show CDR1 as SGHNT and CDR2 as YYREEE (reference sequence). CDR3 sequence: CASSLDSAEAFF. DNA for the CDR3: TGTGCCAGCAGCTTAGACAGTGCTGAAGCTTTCTTT.

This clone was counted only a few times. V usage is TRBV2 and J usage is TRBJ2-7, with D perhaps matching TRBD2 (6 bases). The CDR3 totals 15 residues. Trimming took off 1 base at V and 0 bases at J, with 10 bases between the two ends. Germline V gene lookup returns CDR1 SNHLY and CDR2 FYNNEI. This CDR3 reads CASSEGAGRSYEQYF. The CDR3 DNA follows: TGTGCCAGCAGTGAAGGGGCGGGGCGCTCCTACGAGCAGTACTTC.

The CDR3 coding sequence is TGTGCCAGCAGTTACGTATACCAAGAGACCCAGTACTTC. This encodes CASSYVYQETQYF. The V call is TRBV6-6, the J call TRBJ2-5; the D is unclear. V lost 2 bases and J lost 0, with 4 bases in between. CDR1 MNHNY and CDR2 SVGAGI come from the germline V gene (reference sequence). CDR3 length: 13 amino acids.

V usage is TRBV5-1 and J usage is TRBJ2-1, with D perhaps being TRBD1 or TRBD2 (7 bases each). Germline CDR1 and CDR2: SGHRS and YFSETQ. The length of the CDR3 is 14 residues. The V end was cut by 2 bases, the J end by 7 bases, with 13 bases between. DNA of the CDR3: TGCGCCAGCAGCTTCCAGGGGGAGGGGAATGAGCAGTTCTTC. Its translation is CASSFQGEGNEQFF.

The CDR3 DNA sequence: TGTGCCAGCACCTTCCTGACAGGGTCCTCCTACGAGCAGTACTTC. Its translation: CASTFLTGSSYEQYF. The V call is TRBV2, the J call TRBJ2-7, with TRBD1 identical over 7 bases. Germline CDR1 and CDR2: SNHLY and FYNNEI. Losses at the gene ends were 7 bases for V and 0 bases for J; bases not matched to a gene: 9. CDR3 size: 15 residues.

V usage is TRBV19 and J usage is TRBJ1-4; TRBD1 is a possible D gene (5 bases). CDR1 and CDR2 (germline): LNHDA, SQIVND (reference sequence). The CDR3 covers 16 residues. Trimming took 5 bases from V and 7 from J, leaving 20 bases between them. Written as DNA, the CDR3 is TGTGCCAGTAGTGCCGGCTACGGGGGGGTTGCTGAAAAACTGTTTTTT. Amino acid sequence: CASSAGYGGVAEKLFF.

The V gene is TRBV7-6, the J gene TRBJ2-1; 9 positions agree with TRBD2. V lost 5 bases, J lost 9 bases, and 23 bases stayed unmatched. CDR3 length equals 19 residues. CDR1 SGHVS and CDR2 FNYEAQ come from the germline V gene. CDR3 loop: CASSPHPRVAGAHTGEQFF. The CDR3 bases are TGTGCCAGCAGCCCCCATCCTCGGGTAGCGGGGGCCCATACGGGTGAGCAGTTCTTC.

As DNA, the CDR3 is TGTGCCAGCAGTGTCACGGGGGGGAGCACTGAAGCTTTCTTT. It specifies CASSVTGGSTEAFF. This chain uses TRBV2 with TRBJ1-1; weak D call: TRBD1 (5 bases). This CDR3 comprises 14 residues. V lost 4 bases to trimming and J lost 4 bases, with 13 bases between them. Germline loops: CDR1 SNHLY, CDR2 FYNNEI.

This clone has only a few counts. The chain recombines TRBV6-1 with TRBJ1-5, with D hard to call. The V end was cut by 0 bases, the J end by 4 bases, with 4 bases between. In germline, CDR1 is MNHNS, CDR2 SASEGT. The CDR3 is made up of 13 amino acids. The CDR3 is CASSEARNQPQHF. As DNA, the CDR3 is TGTGCCAGCAGTGAAGCGCGGAATCAGCCCCAGCATTTT.

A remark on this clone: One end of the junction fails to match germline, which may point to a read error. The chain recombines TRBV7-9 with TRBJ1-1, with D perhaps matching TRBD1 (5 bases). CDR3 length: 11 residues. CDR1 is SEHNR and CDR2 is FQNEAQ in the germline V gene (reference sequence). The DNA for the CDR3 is TGTGCCAGCAGCTTAAAAGACAGAACCATCTTT. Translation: CASSLKDRTIF.

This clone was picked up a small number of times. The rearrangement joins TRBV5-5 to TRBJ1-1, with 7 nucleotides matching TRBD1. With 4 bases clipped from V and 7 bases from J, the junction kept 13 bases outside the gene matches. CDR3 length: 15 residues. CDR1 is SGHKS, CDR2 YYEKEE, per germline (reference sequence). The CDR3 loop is CASSPGGTAILEAFF. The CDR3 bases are TGTGCCAGCAGCCCCGGAGGGACAGCGATACTTGAAGCTTTCTTT.

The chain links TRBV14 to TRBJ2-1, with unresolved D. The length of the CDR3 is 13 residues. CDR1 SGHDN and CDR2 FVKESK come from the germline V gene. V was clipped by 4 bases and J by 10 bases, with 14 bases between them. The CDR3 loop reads CASSRVWADEQFF. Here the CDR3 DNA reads TGTGCCAGCAGCCGGGTGTGGGCGGACGAGCAGTTCTTC.

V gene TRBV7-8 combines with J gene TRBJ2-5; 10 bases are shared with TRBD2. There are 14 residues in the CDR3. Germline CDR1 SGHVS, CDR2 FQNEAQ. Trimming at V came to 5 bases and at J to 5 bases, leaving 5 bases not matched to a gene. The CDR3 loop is CASSPLAGWETQYF. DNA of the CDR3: TGTGCCAGCAGCCCACTAGCGGGGTGGGAGACCCAGTACTTC. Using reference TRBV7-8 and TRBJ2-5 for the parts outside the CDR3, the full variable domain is GAGVSQSPRYKVAKRGQDVALRCDPISGHVSLFWYQQALGQGPEFLTYFQNEAQLDKSGLPSDRFFAERPEGSVSTLKIQRTQQEDSAVYLCASSPLAGWETQYFGPGTRLLVL.

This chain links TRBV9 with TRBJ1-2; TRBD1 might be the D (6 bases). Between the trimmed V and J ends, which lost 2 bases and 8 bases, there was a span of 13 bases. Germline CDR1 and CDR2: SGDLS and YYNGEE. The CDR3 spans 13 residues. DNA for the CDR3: TGTGCCAGCAGCGTCACATCAGGGGACGGCTACACCTTC. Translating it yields CASSVTSGDGYTF.

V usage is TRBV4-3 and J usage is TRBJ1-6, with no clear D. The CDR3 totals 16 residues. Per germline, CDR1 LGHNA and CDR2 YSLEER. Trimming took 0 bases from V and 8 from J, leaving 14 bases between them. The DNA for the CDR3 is TGCGCCAGCAGCCAAGATTGGGTCCTAGAGGATTCACCCCTCCACTTT. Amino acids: CASSQDWVLEDSPLHF.

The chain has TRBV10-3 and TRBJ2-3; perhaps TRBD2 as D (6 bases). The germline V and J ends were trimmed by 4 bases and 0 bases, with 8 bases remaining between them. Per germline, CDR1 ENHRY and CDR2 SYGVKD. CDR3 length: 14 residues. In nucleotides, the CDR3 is TGTGCCATCAGTGCGGGGGAGAGCACAGATACGCAGTATTTT. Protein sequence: CAISAGESTDTQYF.

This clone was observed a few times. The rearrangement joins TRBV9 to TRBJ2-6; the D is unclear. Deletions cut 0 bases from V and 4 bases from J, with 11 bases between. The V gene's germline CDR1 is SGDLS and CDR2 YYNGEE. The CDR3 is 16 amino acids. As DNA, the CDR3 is TGTGCCAGCAGCGTAGATGGCCGCCGCGGGGCCAACGTCCTGACTTTC. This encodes CASSVDGRRGANVLTF.

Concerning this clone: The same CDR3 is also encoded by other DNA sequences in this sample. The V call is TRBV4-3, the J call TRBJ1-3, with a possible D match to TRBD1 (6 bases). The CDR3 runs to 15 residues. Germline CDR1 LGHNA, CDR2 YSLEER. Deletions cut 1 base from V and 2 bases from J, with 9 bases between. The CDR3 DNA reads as TGCGCCAGCAGCCAAGTCGGGGACACTGGAAACACCATATATTTT. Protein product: CASSQVGDTGNTIYF.

CDR3: CASSQTVRYEQFF. In DNA form, the CDR3 reads TGTGCCAGCAGCCAGACAGTCCGCTATGAGCAGTTCTTC. The chain recombines TRBV4-2 with TRBJ2-1; D is perhaps TRBD1 (5 bases). Per germline, CDR1 LGHNA and CDR2 YNFKEQ. V was clipped by 3 bases and J by 8 bases, with 11 bases between them. The CDR3 runs to 13 residues.

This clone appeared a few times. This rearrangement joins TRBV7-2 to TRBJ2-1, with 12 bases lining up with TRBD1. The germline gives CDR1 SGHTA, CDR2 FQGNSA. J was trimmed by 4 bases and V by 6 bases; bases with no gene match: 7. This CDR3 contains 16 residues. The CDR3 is CASRPGQGAMYNEQFF. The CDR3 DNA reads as TGTGCCAGCAGGCCGGGACAGGGGGCGATGTACAATGAGCAGTTCTTC.

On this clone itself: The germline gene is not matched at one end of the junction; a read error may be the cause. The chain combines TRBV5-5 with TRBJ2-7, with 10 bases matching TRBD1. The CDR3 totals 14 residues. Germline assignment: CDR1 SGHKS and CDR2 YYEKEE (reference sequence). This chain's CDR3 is CASSLAVGDRGRSF. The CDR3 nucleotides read TGTGCCAGCAGCTTGGCGGTCGGGGACAGGGGAAGGTCCTTC.

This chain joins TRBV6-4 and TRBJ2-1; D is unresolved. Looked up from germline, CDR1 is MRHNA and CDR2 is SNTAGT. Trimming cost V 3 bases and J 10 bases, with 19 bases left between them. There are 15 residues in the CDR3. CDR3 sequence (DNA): TGTGCCAGCAGTGAGATTGGGCGCCGGAAAGACGAGCAGTTCTTC. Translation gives CASSEIGRRKDEQFF.

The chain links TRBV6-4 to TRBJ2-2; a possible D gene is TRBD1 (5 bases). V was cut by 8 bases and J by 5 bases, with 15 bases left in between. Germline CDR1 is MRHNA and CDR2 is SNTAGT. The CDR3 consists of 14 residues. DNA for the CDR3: TGTGCCAGCGCTTGGGGCGCGGAAACCGGGGAGCTGTTTTTT. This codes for CASAWGAETGELFF.

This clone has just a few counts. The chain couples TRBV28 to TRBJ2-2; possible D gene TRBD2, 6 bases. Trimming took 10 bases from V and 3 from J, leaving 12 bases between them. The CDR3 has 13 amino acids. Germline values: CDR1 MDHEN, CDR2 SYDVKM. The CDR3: CATSRDYTGELFF. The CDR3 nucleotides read TGTGCCACCAGCAGGGACTACACCGGGGAGCTGTTTTTT.

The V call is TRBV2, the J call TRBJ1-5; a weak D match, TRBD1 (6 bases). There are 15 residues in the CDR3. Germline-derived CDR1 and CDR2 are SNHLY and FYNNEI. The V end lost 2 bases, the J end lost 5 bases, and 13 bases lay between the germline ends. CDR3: CASSELSRGYQPQHF. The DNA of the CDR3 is TGTGCCAGCAGTGAACTGAGCAGGGGATATCAGCCCCAGCATTTT.

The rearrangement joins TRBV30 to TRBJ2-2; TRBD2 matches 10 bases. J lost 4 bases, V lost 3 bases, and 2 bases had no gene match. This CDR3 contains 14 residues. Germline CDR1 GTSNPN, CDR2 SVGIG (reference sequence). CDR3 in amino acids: CAWRAGGGTGELFF. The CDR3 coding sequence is TGTGCCTGGAGAGCGGGGGGGGGCACCGGGGAGCTGTTTTTT.

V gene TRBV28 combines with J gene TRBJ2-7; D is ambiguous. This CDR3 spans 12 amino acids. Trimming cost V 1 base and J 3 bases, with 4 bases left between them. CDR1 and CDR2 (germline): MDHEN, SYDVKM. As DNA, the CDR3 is TGTGCCAGCAGTTTATCCATCTACGAGCAGTACTTC. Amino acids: CASSLSIYEQYF.

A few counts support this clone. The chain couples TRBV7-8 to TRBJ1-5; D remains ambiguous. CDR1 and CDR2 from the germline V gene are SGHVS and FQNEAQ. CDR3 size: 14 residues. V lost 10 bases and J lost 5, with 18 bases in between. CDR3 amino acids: CATQKTEAHQPQHF. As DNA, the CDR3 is TGTGCCACCCAAAAGACGGAGGCCCATCAGCCCCAGCATTTT.

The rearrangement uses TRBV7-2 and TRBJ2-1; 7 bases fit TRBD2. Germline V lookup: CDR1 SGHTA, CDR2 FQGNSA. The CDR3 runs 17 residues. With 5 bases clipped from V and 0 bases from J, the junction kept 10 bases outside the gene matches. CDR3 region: CASSPPEAGSSYNEQFF. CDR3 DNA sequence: TGTGCCAGCAGCCCGCCAGAAGCGGGGAGCTCCTACAATGAGCAGTTCTTC.